The present T cell receptor beta chain was sequenced within a study of post-analysis software for immune sequencing data. Background on the study: As for disease course, relapsing-remitting, secondary progressive and progressive-relapsing multiple sclerosis were all included. General study results and limits: Included in a set of a few TRBV segments more frequent in patients than controls were TRBV5-6, TRBV5-1 and TRBV20-1. Controls significantly exceeded multiple sclerosis patients in normalized Chao1 diversity.

This clonotype was found once. What it recognizes is unknown. TCR beta cDNA libraries had unique molecular identifiers. Roughly 500,000 cDNA molecules were obtained from 1 to 10 million T cells. Using its own MiXCR run on the PCR reads, TCRdb lists one record per CDR3 protein. The sample has roughly 650,000 distinct CDR3 sequences, approximately 59% seen once. CDR3 length equals 19 residues. Trimming took off 1 base at V and 7 bases at J, with 25 bases between the two ends. Germline V CDR1 and CDR2: SGHVS, FQNEAQ. The chain recombines TRBV7-8 with TRBJ1-4; D is perhaps TRBD1 (6 bases). What was sequenced was blood. This clonotype was sampled from a girl aged 2-9 years with multiple sclerosis. DNA for the CDR3: TGTGCCAGCAGCTTAGTATGGAATACAGGGTCGGGGTTAAGTGAAAAACTGTTTTTT. This encodes CASSLVWNTGSGLSEKLFF.